This is a list of T cell receptor beta chains from one sample in a study of T cell repertoires in cytomegalovirus infection. Their cognate antigens are unknown. Each CDR3 protein is one row after TCRdb ran MiXCR on the reads. The sample yields about 830,000 distinct CDR3 sequences, approximately 29% seen once. The source was cultured CD8+ T cells from PBMCs, collected from culture after CMV antigen stimulation. Receptors originate from a human donor in good health (CMV status not recorded). Some clones in this sample may be carry-over from other donors' samples. The CDR3 runs from the conserved cysteine through the conserved F or W. D genes are given only for firm matches. A clone size is listed for some rows: how often the clone was seen (once, few, many), or a class if it is expanded.

J gene: TRBJ1-1; clone size: .; D gene: .; V gene: TRBV27; CDR3 DNA: TGTGCCAGCAGTCCCCTCGGAGAGGACACTGAAGCTTTCTTT; CDR3 protein: CASSPLGEDTEAFF
J gene: TRBJ1-2; clone size: .; D gene: .; V gene: TRBV12-3/TRBV12-4; CDR3 DNA: TGTGCCAGCAGTTTATTGGGGGACTTCTACACCTTC; CDR3 protein: CASSLLGDFYTF
J gene: TRBJ1-2; clone size: .; D gene: .; V gene: TRBV25-1; CDR3 DNA: TGTGCCAGCAGTGGAGCTGGGGTTGACTATGGCTACACCTTC; CDR3 protein: CASSGAGVDYGYTF
J gene: TRBJ1-2; clone size: .; D gene: TRBD1; V gene: TRBV7-4; CDR3 DNA: TGTGTCAGCAGCTTACGGGCAGGGGGCGACGGCTACACCTTC; CDR3 protein: CVSSLRAGGDGYTF
J gene: TRBJ2-1; clone size: .; D gene: .; V gene: TRBV7-9; CDR3 DNA: TGTGCCAGCAGCTTAGTTAGCGGCTCCTACAATGAGCAGTTCTTC; CDR3 protein: CASSLVSGSYNEQFF
J gene: TRBJ1-4; clone size: few; D gene: .; V gene: TRBV7-9; CDR3 DNA: TGTGCCAGCAGCCGCATTGGATTGCACAGGGAAGGTCGAAGTGAAAAACTGTTTTTT; CDR3 protein: CASSRIGLHREGRSEKLFF
J gene: TRBJ1-5; clone size: many; D gene: TRBD1; V gene: TRBV6-1; CDR3 DNA: TGTGCCAGCAGTGATGTCTCCGGGACAGGTTACAATCAGCCCCAGCATTTT; CDR3 protein: CASSDVSGTGYNQPQHF
J gene: TRBJ1-5; clone size: .; D gene: .; V gene: TRBV3-1; CDR3 DNA: TGTGCCAGCAGCCAAGATCAAGGGACTAATCAGCCCCAGCATTTT; CDR3 protein: CASSQDQGTNQPQHF
J gene: TRBJ2-1; clone size: .; D gene: .; V gene: TRBV24-1; CDR3 DNA: TGTGCCACCAGTGACCGGGACGTAAACAATGAGCAGTTCTTC; CDR3 protein: CATSDRDVNNEQFF
J gene: TRBJ2-3; clone size: few; D gene: TRBD1; V gene: TRBV7-9; CDR3 DNA: TGTGCCAGCAGCGAGCCCGGGACAGAGCCCCGCACAGATACGCAGTATTTT; CDR3 protein: CASSEPGTEPRTDTQYF
J gene: TRBJ1-1; clone size: .; D gene: TRBD1; V gene: TRBV7-9; CDR3 DNA: TGTGCCAGCAGCTTAAACAGGGGGCTGGATCGGGGAGCTTTCTTT; CDR3 protein: CASSLNRGLDRGAFF
J gene: TRBJ2-2; clone size: many; D gene: TRBD2; V gene: TRBV7-8; CDR3 DNA: TGTGCCAGCAGCCTCATAGCGGGGCCGCCCAATGAGGACGGGGAGCTGTTTTTT; CDR3 protein: CASSLIAGPPNEDGELFF
J gene: TRBJ1-2; clone size: many; D gene: .; V gene: TRBV7-8; CDR3 DNA: TGTGCCAGCAGCTTAAATAAGCATGGCTACACCTTC; CDR3 protein: CASSLNKHGYTF
J gene: TRBJ2-2; clone size: many; D gene: TRBD1; V gene: TRBV10-3; CDR3 DNA: TGTGCCATCAGTGAACCTCCGGGACAGGTTAACACCGGGGAGCTGTTTTTT; CDR3 protein: CAISEPPGQVNTGELFF
J gene: TRBJ2-3; clone size: few; D gene: TRBD2; V gene: TRBV5-1; CDR3 DNA: TGCGCCAGCAGCCTCTACGGGGGGAGTAGCACAGATACGCAGTATTTT; CDR3 protein: CASSLYGGSSTDTQYF
J gene: TRBJ2-5; clone size: .; D gene: TRBD1; V gene: TRBV12-3/TRBV12-4; CDR3 DNA: TGTGCCAGCAGTCTGGCTACAGGGGGCTTAGAGACCCAGTACTTC; CDR3 protein: CASSLATGGLETQYF
J gene: TRBJ2-1; clone size: .; D gene: .; V gene: TRBV6-5; CDR3 DNA: TGTGCCAGCAGTTACTCAGGCGGGGCTAGCAATGAGCAGTTCTTC; CDR3 protein: CASSYSGGASNEQFF
J gene: TRBJ2-1; clone size: once; D gene: .; V gene: TRBV27; CDR3 DNA: TGTGCCAGCTCTAAATCGACAGGTGTTTACAATGAGCAGTTCTTC; CDR3 protein: CASSKSTGVYNEQFF
J gene: TRBJ2-5; clone size: many; D gene: TRBD2; V gene: TRBV7-9; CDR3 DNA: TGTGCCAGTACTTCTAGCGGGGGCAGGCCAGGAGAGACCCAGTACTTC; CDR3 protein: CASTSSGGRPGETQYF
J gene: TRBJ1-5; clone size: .; D gene: .; V gene: TRBV5-6; CDR3 DNA: TGTGCCAGCAGCTTGGAAAGGGGAAGCAATCAGCCCCAGCATTTT; CDR3 protein: CASSLERGSNQPQHF
J gene: TRBJ2-1; clone size: many; D gene: .; V gene: TRBV6-1; CDR3 DNA: TGTGCCAGCATTGAGGAGCGGTGGTACAATGAGCAGTTCTTC; CDR3 protein: CASIEERWYNEQFF
J gene: TRBJ2-1; clone size: few; D gene: .; V gene: TRBV7-2; CDR3 DNA: TGTGCCAGCAGCTTATACCGTCTAACAATCTCCTACAATGAGCAGTTCTTC; CDR3 protein: CASSLYRLTISYNEQFF